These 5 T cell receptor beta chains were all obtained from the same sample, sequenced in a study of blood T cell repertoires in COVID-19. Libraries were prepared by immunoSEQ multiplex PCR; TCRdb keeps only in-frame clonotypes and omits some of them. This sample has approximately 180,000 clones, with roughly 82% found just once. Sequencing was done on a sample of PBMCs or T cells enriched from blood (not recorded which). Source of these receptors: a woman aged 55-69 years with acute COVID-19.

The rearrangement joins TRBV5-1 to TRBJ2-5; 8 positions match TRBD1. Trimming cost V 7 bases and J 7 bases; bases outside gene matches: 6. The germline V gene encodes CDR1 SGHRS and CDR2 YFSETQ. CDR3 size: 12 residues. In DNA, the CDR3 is TGCGCCAGCGCCGGGACAGGATCGACCCAGTACTTC. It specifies CASAGTGSTQYF.

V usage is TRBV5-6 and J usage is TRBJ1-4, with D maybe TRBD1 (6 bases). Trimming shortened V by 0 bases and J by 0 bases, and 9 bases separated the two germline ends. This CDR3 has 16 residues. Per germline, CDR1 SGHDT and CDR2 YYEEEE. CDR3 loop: CASSLAGAPTNEKLFF. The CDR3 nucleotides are TGTGCCAGCAGCTTGGCAGGGGCCCCAACTAATGAAAAACTGTTTTTT.

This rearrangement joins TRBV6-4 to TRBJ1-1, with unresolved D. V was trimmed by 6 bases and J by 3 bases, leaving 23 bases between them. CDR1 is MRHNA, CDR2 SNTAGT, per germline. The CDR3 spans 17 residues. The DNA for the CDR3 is TGTGCCAGCAGACCCCACCATCAACAGCAGATTTACACTGAAGCTTTCTTT. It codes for CASRPHHQQQIYTEAFF.

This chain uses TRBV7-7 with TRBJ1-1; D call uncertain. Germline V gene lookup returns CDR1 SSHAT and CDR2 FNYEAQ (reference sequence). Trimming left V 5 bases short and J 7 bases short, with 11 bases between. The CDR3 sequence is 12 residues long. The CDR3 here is CASSVMAVEAFF. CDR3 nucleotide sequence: TGTGCCAGCAGCGTCATGGCAGTTGAAGCTTTCTTT. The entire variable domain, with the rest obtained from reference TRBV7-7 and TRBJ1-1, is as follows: GAGVSQSPRYKVTKRGQDVTLRCDPISSHATLYWYQQALGQGPEFLTYFNYEAQPDKSGLPSDRFSAERPEGSISTLTIQRTEQRDSAMYRCASSVMAVEAFFGQGTRLTVV.

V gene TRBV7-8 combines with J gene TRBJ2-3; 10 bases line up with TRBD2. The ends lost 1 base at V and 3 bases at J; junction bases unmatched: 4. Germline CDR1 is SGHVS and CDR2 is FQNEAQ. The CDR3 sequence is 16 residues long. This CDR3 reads CASSLVFSGRTDTQYF. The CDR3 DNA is TGTGCCAGCAGCTTAGTTTTTAGCGGGAGGACAGATACGCAGTATTTT.